This is a list of T cell receptor beta chains from one sample in a study of OX40 agonist ivuxolimab in advanced cancers. Assay: immunoSEQ multiplex PCR; the TCRdb copy retains only in-frame clones and omits some. The data hold 100,000 or so clones, with 70% to 90% observed a single time. Source: CD4+ or CD8+ T cells sorted from blood, taken in a trial of the OX40 agonist ivuxolimab. The source of these receptors is an adult with an advanced solid tumor such as melanoma, head and neck, liver or kidney cancer. CDR3s include the opening cysteine and the closing phenylalanine or tryptophan. Each record gives: D gene, clone size, V gene, J gene, CDR3 length, CDR3 protein, CDR3 DNA. D genes are given only for firm matches. Size is omitted from some rows. Given values are once, few, many or a class for expanded clones.

d_call: NA
clone_size: NA
v_call: TRBV19
j_call: TRBJ1-2
cdr3_length: 16
cdr3_aa: CASSPSTMNVGQGYTF
cdr3_nt: TGTGCCAGTAGTCCAAGTACGATGAACGTGGGTCAGGGCTACACCTTC

d_call: TRBD1
clone_size: NA
v_call: TRBV11-2
j_call: TRBJ1-1
cdr3_length: 15
cdr3_aa: CASSPGQGLNTEAFF
cdr3_nt: TGTGCCAGCAGCCCCGGACAGGGCTTGAACACTGAAGCTTTCTTT

d_call: TRBD2
clone_size: once
v_call: TRBV15
j_call: TRBJ2-1
cdr3_length: 17
cdr3_aa: CATSRARRERDYNEQFF
cdr3_nt: TGTGCCACCAGCAGAGCAAGGCGGGAGAGGGACTACAATGAGCAGTTCTTC

d_call: NA
clone_size: NA
v_call: TRBV7-9
j_call: TRBJ1-5
cdr3_length: 12
cdr3_aa: CASSSRDNPQHF
cdr3_nt: TGTGCCAGCAGCTCCCGGGACAATCCCCAGCATTTT

d_call: TRBD1
clone_size: NA
v_call: TRBV5-1
j_call: TRBJ2-1
cdr3_length: 15
cdr3_aa: CASRVRDSGFYEQFF
cdr3_nt: TGCGCCAGCAGGGTCCGGGACAGTGGATTCTATGAGCAGTTCTTC

d_call: NA
clone_size: NA
v_call: TRBV29-1
j_call: TRBJ1-2
cdr3_length: 12
cdr3_aa: CSGGTLNYGYTF
cdr3_nt: TGCAGTGGGGGGACCCTGAACTATGGCTACACCTTC

d_call: NA
clone_size: once
v_call: TRBV30
j_call: TRBJ1-6
cdr3_length: 13
cdr3_aa: CAWSGYYNSPLHF
cdr3_nt: TGTGCCTGGAGTGGGTATTACAATTCACCCCTCCACTTT

d_call: NA
clone_size: NA
v_call: TRBV11-2
j_call: TRBJ1-1
cdr3_length: 14
cdr3_aa: CASSFQSGGTEAFF
cdr3_nt: TGTGCCAGCAGCTTCCAATCGGGTGGCACTGAAGCTTTCTTT

d_call: NA
clone_size: NA
v_call: TRBV7-2
j_call: TRBJ2-6
cdr3_length: 16
cdr3_aa: CASSLLEGSGANVLTF
cdr3_nt: TGTGCCAGCAGCCTATTAGAGGGCTCTGGGGCCAACGTCCTGACTTTC

d_call: TRBD2
clone_size: NA
v_call: TRBV2
j_call: TRBJ2-3
cdr3_length: 14
cdr3_aa: CASSYTSVTDTQYF
cdr3_nt: TGTGCCAGCAGTTACACTAGCGTCACAGATACGCAGTATTTT

d_call: TRBD1
clone_size: NA
v_call: TRBV5-1
j_call: TRBJ1-2
cdr3_length: 15
cdr3_aa: CASSLGQPPGYGYTF
cdr3_nt: TGCGCCAGCAGCCTGGGACAGCCCCCAGGCTATGGCTACACCTTC

d_call: NA
clone_size: NA
v_call: TRBV12-5
j_call: TRBJ2-5
cdr3_length: 14
cdr3_aa: CASGLAGAVWTQYF
cdr3_nt: TGTGCTAGTGGTTTGGCAGGAGCGGTCTGGACCCAGTACTTC

d_call: NA
clone_size: NA
v_call: TRBV5-8
j_call: TRBJ1-2
cdr3_length: 11
cdr3_aa: CASSLRIGYTF
cdr3_nt: TGTGCCAGCAGCCTACGAATTGGCTACACCTTC

d_call: NA
clone_size: NA
v_call: TRBV11-2
j_call: TRBJ1-4
cdr3_length: 13
cdr3_aa: CASSPDRNEKLFF
cdr3_nt: TGTGCCAGCAGCCCAGACAGGAATGAAAAACTGTTTTTT

d_call: TRBD1
clone_size: NA
v_call: TRBV29-1
j_call: TRBJ2-2
cdr3_length: 13
cdr3_aa: CSVIQGATGELFF
cdr3_nt: TGCAGCGTGATTCAGGGGGCAACCGGGGAGCTGTTTTTT

d_call: TRBD1
clone_size: NA
v_call: TRBV9
j_call: TRBJ1-3
cdr3_length: 15
cdr3_aa: CASSVGRQGGNTIYF
cdr3_nt: TGTGCCAGCAGCGTGGGGCGACAGGGAGGAAACACCATATATTTT

d_call: NA
clone_size: NA
v_call: TRBV9
j_call: TRBJ1-1
cdr3_length: 14
cdr3_aa: CASSVLQSGTEAFF
cdr3_nt: TGTGCCAGCAGCGTCTTACAGAGCGGGACTGAAGCTTTCTTT

d_call: NA
clone_size: NA
v_call: TRBV6-5
j_call: TRBJ1-6
cdr3_length: 14
cdr3_aa: CASSWAAYNSPLHF
cdr3_nt: TGTGCCAGCAGCTGGGCCGCCTATAATTCACCCCTCCACTTT

d_call: NA
clone_size: NA
v_call: TRBV7-2
j_call: TRBJ1-1
cdr3_length: 16
cdr3_aa: CASSLVSPSGGTEAFF
cdr3_nt: TGTGCCAGCAGCTTAGTTAGTCCCTCGGGGGGCACTGAAGCTTTCTTT

d_call: NA
clone_size: NA
v_call: TRBV29-1
j_call: TRBJ2-7
cdr3_length: 13
cdr3_aa: CSFRGAGFYEQYF
cdr3_nt: TGCAGCTTCCGTGGAGCAGGGTTCTACGAGCAGTACTTC

d_call: NA
clone_size: NA
v_call: TRBV29-1
j_call: TRBJ2-1
cdr3_length: 15
cdr3_aa: CSGATAPSSYNEQFF
cdr3_nt: TGCAGCGGGGCGACTGCGCCTAGCTCCTACAATGAGCAGTTCTTC

d_call: NA
clone_size: NA
v_call: TRBV10-1
j_call: TRBJ1-1
cdr3_length: 12
cdr3_aa: CASSGVNTEAFF
cdr3_nt: TGCGCCAGCAGTGGGGTGAACACTGAAGCTTTCTTT

d_call: NA
clone_size: NA
v_call: TRBV4-3
j_call: TRBJ2-7
cdr3_length: 15
cdr3_aa: CASSYGPGDSYEQYF
cdr3_nt: TGCGCCAGCAGCTATGGCCCAGGGGACTCCTACGAGCAGTACTTC

d_call: NA
clone_size: NA
v_call: TRBV30
j_call: TRBJ2-7
cdr3_length: 11
cdr3_aa: CAWLTAYEQYF
cdr3_nt: TGTGCCTGGTTAACAGCCTACGAGCAGTACTTC

d_call: NA
clone_size: NA
v_call: TRBV7-6
j_call: TRBJ2-7
cdr3_length: 13
cdr3_aa: CASRGDNSYEQYF
cdr3_nt: TGTGCCAGCAGGGGGGACAACTCCTACGAGCAGTACTTC

d_call: NA
clone_size: NA
v_call: TRBV4-1
j_call: TRBJ1-2
cdr3_length: 13
cdr3_aa: CASRHSDSYGYTF
cdr3_nt: TGCGCCAGCAGGCATTCGGACAGCTATGGCTACACCTTC

d_call: TRBD1
clone_size: NA
v_call: TRBV11-3
j_call: TRBJ1-2
cdr3_length: 15
cdr3_aa: CASSPSQGADYGYTF
cdr3_nt: TGTGCCAGCAGTCCATCACAGGGGGCTGACTATGGCTACACCTTC

d_call: NA
clone_size: NA
v_call: TRBV18
j_call: TRBJ2-3
cdr3_length: 11
cdr3_aa: CASSPGGPEYF
cdr3_nt: TGTGCCAGCTCACCCGGGGGGCCGGAGTATTTT

d_call: NA
clone_size: NA
v_call: TRBV19
j_call: TRBJ2-1
cdr3_length: 14
cdr3_aa: CASSGGLGVNEQFF
cdr3_nt: TGTGCCAGTAGTGGAGGCCTTGGGGTCAATGAGCAGTTCTTC

d_call: NA
clone_size: NA
v_call: TRBV19
j_call: TRBJ1-5
cdr3_length: 14
cdr3_aa: CASSFSRGNQPQHF
cdr3_nt: TGTGCCAGTAGTTTTAGCAGGGGCAATCAGCCCCAGCATTTT

d_call: TRBD2
clone_size: NA
v_call: TRBV30
j_call: TRBJ2-7
cdr3_length: 11
cdr3_aa: CAWGTNYEQYF
cdr3_nt: TGTGCCTGGGGGACTAACTACGAGCAGTACTTC

d_call: NA
clone_size: few
v_call: TRBV29-1
j_call: TRBJ1-1
cdr3_length: 13
cdr3_aa: CSVEENLNTEAFF
cdr3_nt: TGCAGCGTTGAAGAGAACCTGAACACTGAAGCTTTCTTT

d_call: TRBD2
clone_size: NA
v_call: TRBV5-1
j_call: TRBJ2-1
cdr3_length: 15
cdr3_aa: CASSPLAGAPNEQFF
cdr3_nt: TGCGCCAGCAGTCCCCTAGCGGGGGCCCCCAATGAGCAGTTCTTC

d_call: NA
clone_size: NA
v_call: TRBV6-5
j_call: TRBJ2-7
cdr3_length: 12
cdr3_aa: CASSPVGYEQYF
cdr3_nt: TGTGCCAGCAGTCCCGTAGGGTACGAGCAGTACTTC

d_call: NA
clone_size: NA
v_call: TRBV4-3
j_call: TRBJ2-7
cdr3_length: 14
cdr3_aa: CASSQEYSSYEQYF
cdr3_nt: TGCGCCAGCAGCCAAGAATACAGCTCCTACGAGCAGTACTTC

d_call: TRBD2
clone_size: NA
v_call: TRBV5-1
j_call: TRBJ2-5
cdr3_length: 14
cdr3_aa: CASSSGLGGTTQYF
cdr3_nt: TGCGCCAGCAGCTCCGGACTAGGCGGGACTACCCAGTACTTC

d_call: NA
clone_size: NA
v_call: TRBV14
j_call: TRBJ2-4
cdr3_length: 13
cdr3_aa: CASSHLGGNIQYF
cdr3_nt: TGTGCCAGCAGCCACCTAGGGGGAAACATTCAGTACTTC

d_call: NA
clone_size: once
v_call: TRBV6-6
j_call: TRBJ2-3
cdr3_length: 14
cdr3_aa: CASSYSASRDTQYF
cdr3_nt: TGTGCCAGCAGTTACTCGGCGAGTCGAGATACGCAGTATTTT

d_call: NA
clone_size: NA
v_call: TRBV7-2
j_call: TRBJ1-4
cdr3_length: 15
cdr3_aa: CASSRQLATNEKLFF
cdr3_nt: TGTGCCAGCAGCCGACAGTTGGCAACTAATGAAAAACTGTTTTTT

d_call: NA
clone_size: NA
v_call: TRBV11-1
j_call: TRBJ2-3
cdr3_length: 15
cdr3_aa: CASSPGVVGTDTQYF
cdr3_nt: TGTGCCAGCAGCCCAGGGGTAGTTGGCACAGATACGCAGTATTTT

d_call: NA
clone_size: once
v_call: TRBV6-1
j_call: TRBJ2-1
cdr3_length: 13
cdr3_aa: CASTMSAGTLQFF
cdr3_nt: TGTGCCAGCACCATGAGTGCGGGGACCCTTCAGTTCTTC

d_call: NA
clone_size: NA
v_call: TRBV27
j_call: TRBJ1-1
cdr3_length: 16
cdr3_aa: CASSPPPRGMGTEAFF
cdr3_nt: TGTGCCAGCAGTCCCCCCCCGCGGGGGATGGGCACTGAAGCTTTCTTT

d_call: NA
clone_size: NA
v_call: TRBV30
j_call: TRBJ1-2
cdr3_length: 10
cdr3_aa: CAFGRWGYTF
cdr3_nt: TGTGCCTTTGGTCGATGGGGCTACACCTTC

d_call: NA
clone_size: NA
v_call: TRBV9
j_call: TRBJ2-5
cdr3_length: 13
cdr3_aa: CASSVGSLGTQYF
cdr3_nt: TGTGCCAGCAGCGTAGGTAGTCTGGGGACCCAGTACTTC

d_call: NA
clone_size: NA
v_call: TRBV30
j_call: TRBJ2-6
cdr3_length: 14
cdr3_aa: CAWSSRAGANVLTF
cdr3_nt: TGTGCCTGGAGTAGCCGGGCTGGGGCCAACGTCCTGACTTTC

d_call: TRBD1
clone_size: NA
v_call: TRBV6-7
j_call: TRBJ1-1
cdr3_length: 16
cdr3_aa: CASSRGEGALNTEAFF
cdr3_nt: TGTGCCAGCAGTCGGGGGGAGGGGGCATTGAACACTGAAGCTTTCTTT

d_call: TRBD1
clone_size: NA
v_call: TRBV27
j_call: TRBJ2-5
cdr3_length: 14
cdr3_aa: CASKLQGSQETQYF
cdr3_nt: TGTGCCAGCAAACTACAGGGGTCCCAGGAGACCCAGTACTTC

d_call: NA
clone_size: NA
v_call: TRBV7-3
j_call: TRBJ2-5
cdr3_length: 14
cdr3_aa: CASSQGRLQETQYF
cdr3_nt: TGTGCCAGCAGCCAAGGACGGCTCCAAGAGACCCAGTACTTC

d_call: NA
clone_size: NA
v_call: TRBV7-2
j_call: TRBJ1-1
cdr3_length: 14
cdr3_aa: CASSKAPRVTEAFF
cdr3_nt: TGTGCCAGCAGCAAAGCACCCAGGGTTACTGAAGCTTTCTTT

d_call: NA
clone_size: once
v_call: TRBV12-5
j_call: TRBJ1-5
cdr3_length: 14
cdr3_aa: CASGFEVPNQPQHF
cdr3_nt: TGTGCTAGTGGTTTCGAGGTCCCCAATCAGCCCCAGCATTTT

d_call: TRBD1
clone_size: NA
v_call: TRBV10-2
j_call: TRBJ1-5
cdr3_length: 14
cdr3_aa: CASRRGQGNQPQHF
cdr3_nt: TGCGCCAGCAGACGGGGACAGGGGAATCAGCCCCAGCATTTT

d_call: TRBD1
clone_size: once
v_call: TRBV30
j_call: TRBJ2-7
cdr3_length: 15
cdr3_aa: CAWSVGGTGVSEQYF
cdr3_nt: TGTGCCTGGAGTGTGGGCGGGACAGGTGTGAGCGAGCAGTACTTC